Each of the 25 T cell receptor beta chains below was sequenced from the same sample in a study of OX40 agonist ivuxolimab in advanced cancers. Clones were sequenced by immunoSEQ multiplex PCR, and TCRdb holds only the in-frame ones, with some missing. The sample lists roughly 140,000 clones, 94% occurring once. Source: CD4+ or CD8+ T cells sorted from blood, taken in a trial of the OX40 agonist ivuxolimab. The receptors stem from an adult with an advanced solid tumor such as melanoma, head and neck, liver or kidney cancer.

The CDR3 DNA is TGTGCCAGCAGCTTGGGTAGGGGGGAGTTCGCCTACAATGAGCAGTTCTTC. Amino acids: CASSLGRGEFAYNEQFF. The chain recombines TRBV5-4 with TRBJ2-1; possibly TRBD1 or TRBD2 for D (6 bases each). Germline V lookup: CDR1 SGHNT, CDR2 YYREEE (reference sequence). CDR3 length equals 17 residues. With 0 bases removed from V and 2 bases from J, the gap between germline ends came to 15 bases.

CDR3 amino acids: CASSLAPPPYEQYF. CDR3 in DNA: TGTGCCAGCAGTCTGGCTCCCCCGCCCTACGAGCAGTACTTC. V gene TRBV2 combines with J gene TRBJ2-7; unclear D gene. The CDR3 is 14 amino acids. From germline, CDR1 is SNHLY and CDR2 FYNNEI. With 5 bases removed from V and 2 bases from J, the gap between germline ends came to 13 bases.

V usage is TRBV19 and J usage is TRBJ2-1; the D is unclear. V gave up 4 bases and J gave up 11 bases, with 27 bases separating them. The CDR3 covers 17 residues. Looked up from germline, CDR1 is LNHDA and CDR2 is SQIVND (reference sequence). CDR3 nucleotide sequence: TGTGCCAGTAGTAACCCCAACTCCGTGGGGAACGTTGGACAGCAGTTCTTC. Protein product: CASSNPNSVGNVGQQFF.

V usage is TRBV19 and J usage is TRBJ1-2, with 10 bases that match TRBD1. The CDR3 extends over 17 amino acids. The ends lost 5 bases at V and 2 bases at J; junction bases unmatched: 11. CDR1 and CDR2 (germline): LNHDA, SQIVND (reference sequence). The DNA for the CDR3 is TGTGCCAGTAGTGTCCCGGCCCGGGACAGGGGCAACTATGGCTACACCTTC. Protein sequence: CASSVPARDRGNYGYTF.

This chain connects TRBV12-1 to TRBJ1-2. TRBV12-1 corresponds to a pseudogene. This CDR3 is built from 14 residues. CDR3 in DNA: TGTGCCAGCAGCCTGGGGGATTCTAACTATGGCTACACCTTC. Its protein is CASSLGDSNYGYTF.

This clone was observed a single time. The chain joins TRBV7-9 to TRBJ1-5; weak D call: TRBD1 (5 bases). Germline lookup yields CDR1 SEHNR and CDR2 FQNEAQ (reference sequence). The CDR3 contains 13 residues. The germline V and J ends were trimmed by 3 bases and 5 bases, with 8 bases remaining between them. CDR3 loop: CASSLGGDQPQHF. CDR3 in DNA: TGTGCCAGCAGCTTGGGGGGGGATCAGCCCCAGCATTTT.

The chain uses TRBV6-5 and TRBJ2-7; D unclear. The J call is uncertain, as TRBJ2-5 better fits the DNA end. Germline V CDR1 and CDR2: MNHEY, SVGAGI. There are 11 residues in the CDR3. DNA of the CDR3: TGTGCCAGTGGTATAGAGCAGACCCAGTACTTC. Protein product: CASGIEQTQYF.

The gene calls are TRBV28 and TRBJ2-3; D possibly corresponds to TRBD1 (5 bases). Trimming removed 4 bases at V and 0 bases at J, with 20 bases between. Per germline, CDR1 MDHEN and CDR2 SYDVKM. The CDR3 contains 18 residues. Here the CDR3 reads CASSSFRRQQTSTDTQYF. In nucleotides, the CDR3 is TGTGCCAGCAGTTCCTTTCGACGACAGCAAACTAGCACAGATACGCAGTATTTT.

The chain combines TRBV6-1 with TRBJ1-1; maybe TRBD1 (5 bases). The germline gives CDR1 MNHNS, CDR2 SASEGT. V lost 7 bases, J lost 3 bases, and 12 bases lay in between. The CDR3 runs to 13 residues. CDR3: CASIEGADTEAFF. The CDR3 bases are TGTGCCAGCATAGAAGGGGCGGACACTGAAGCTTTCTTT.

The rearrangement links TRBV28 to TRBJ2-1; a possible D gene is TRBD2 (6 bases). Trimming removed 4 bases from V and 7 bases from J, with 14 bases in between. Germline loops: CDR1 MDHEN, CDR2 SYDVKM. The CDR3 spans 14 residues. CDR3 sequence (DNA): TGTGCCAGCAGTTCCGGGGGACGGCCGAATGAGCAGTTCTTC. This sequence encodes CASSSGGRPNEQFF.

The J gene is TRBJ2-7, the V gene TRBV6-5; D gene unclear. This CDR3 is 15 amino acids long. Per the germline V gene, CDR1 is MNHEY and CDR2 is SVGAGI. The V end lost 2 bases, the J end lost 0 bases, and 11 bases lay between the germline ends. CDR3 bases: TGTGCCAGCAGTTACGGTAGGGAAAGCTCCTACGAGCAGTACTTC. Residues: CASSYGRESSYEQYF.

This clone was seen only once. In DNA, the CDR3 is TGCGCCAGCAGCACGACCCTGGGGGAGTCACGGGGCTACACCTTC. Its protein product is CASSTTLGESRGYTF. The chain links TRBV4-1 to TRBJ1-2; weak D call: TRBD1 (5 bases). Germline lookup yields CDR1 MGHRA and CDR2 YSYEKL. CDR3 length: 15 residues. V lost 5 bases to trimming and J lost 8 bases, with 21 bases between them.

The CDR3 DNA follows: TGTGCCTCCGCGTACCAAGAGACCCAGTACTTC. Residues: CASAYQETQYF. The gene calls are TRBV7-9 and TRBJ2-5; D gene unclear. The CDR3 consists of 11 residues. Trimming cost V 11 bases and J 0 bases, with 7 bases left between them. Germline CDR1 reads SEHNR; CDR2 reads FQNEAQ (reference sequence).

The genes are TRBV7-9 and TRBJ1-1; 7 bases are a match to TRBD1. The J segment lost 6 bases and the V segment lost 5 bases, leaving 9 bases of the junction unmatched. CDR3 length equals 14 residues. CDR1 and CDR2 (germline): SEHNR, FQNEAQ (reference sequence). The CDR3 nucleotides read TGTGCCAGCAGCGCTGGACAGGCGTACTCTGAAGCTTTCTTT. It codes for CASSAGQAYSEAFF. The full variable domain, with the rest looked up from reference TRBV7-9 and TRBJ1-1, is DTGVSQNPRHKITKRGQNVTFRCDPISEHNRLYWYRQTLGQGPEFLTYFQNEAQLEKSRLLSDRFSAERPKGSFSTLEIQRTEQGDSAMYLCASSAGQAYSEAFFGQGTRLTVV.

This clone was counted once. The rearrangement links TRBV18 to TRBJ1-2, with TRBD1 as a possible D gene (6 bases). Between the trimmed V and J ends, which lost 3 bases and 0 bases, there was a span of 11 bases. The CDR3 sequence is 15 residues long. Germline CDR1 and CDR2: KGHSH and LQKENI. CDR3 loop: CASSPTGDSNYGYTF. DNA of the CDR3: TGTGCCAGCTCACCGACAGGTGACTCTAACTATGGCTACACCTTC.

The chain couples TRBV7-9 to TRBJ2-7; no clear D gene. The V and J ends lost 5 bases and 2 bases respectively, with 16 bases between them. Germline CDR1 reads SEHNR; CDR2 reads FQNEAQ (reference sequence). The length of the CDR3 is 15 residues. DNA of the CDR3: TGTGCCAGCAGCCCCCGGGTCCAGCGCACCTACGAGCAGTACTTC. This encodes CASSPRVQRTYEQYF.

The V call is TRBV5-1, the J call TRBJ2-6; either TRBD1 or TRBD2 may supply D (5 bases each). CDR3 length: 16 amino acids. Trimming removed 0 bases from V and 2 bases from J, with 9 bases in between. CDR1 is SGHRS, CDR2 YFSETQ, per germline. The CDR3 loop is CASSLERGAGANVLTF. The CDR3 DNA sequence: TGCGCCAGCAGCTTGGAACGGGGCGCTGGGGCCAACGTCCTGACTTTC.

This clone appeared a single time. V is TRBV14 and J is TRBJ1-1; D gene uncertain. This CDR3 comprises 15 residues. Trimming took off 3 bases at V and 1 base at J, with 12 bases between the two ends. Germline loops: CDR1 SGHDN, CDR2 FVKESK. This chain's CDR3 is CASSHWQDWNTEAFF. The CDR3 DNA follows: TGTGCCAGCAGCCATTGGCAGGACTGGAACACTGAAGCTTTCTTT.

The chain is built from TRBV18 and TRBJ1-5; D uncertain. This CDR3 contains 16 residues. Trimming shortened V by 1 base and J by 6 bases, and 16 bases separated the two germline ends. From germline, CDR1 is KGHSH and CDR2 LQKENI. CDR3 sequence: CASSPLRVTRAQPQHF. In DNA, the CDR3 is TGTGCCAGCTCACCACTCCGGGTCACTCGGGCTCAGCCCCAGCATTTT.

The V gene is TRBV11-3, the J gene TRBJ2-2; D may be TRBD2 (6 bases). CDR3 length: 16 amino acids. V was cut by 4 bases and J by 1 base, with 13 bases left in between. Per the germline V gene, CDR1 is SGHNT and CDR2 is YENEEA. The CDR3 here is CASSSLSGMNTGELFF. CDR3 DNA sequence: TGTGCCAGCAGCTCCCTTAGCGGAATGAACACCGGGGAGCTGTTTTTT.

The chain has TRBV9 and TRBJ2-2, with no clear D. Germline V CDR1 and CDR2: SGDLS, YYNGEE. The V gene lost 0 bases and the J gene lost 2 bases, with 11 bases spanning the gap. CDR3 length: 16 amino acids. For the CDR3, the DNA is TGTGCCAGCAGCGTAGCCGGTGGCACTAACACCGGGGAGCTGTTTTTT. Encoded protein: CASSVAGGTNTGELFF.

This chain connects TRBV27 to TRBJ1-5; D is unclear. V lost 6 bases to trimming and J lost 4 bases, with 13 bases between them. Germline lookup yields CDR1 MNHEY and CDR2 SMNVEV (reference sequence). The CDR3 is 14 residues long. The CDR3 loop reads CASSFTWRNQPQHF. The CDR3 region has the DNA TGTGCCAGCAGCTTTACTTGGAGGAATCAGCCCCAGCATTTT.

DNA for the CDR3: TGTGCCAGCAGCGTAGACCAGGCTAGCGGGGGGGTTTACACAGATACGCAGTATTTT. It is translated as CASSVDQASGGVYTDTQYF. The chain employs TRBV9 and TRBJ2-3, with TRBD2 matching 12 bases. The CDR3 runs 19 residues. Germline assignment: CDR1 SGDLS and CDR2 YYNGEE. Losses at the gene ends were 0 bases for V and 2 bases for J; bases not matched to a gene: 10.

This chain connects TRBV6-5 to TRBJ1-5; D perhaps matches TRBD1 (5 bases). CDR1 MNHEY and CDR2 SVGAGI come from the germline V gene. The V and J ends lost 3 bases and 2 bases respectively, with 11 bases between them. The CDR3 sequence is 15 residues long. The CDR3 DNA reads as TGTGCCAGCAGTTATACGGGGGATGGCAATCAGCCCCAGCATTTT. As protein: CASSYTGDGNQPQHF.

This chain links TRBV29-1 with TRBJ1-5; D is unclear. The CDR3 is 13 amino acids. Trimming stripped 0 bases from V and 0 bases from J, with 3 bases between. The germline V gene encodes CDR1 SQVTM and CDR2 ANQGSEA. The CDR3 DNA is TGCAGCGTTGAAGAGAATAGCAATCAGCCCCAGCATTTT. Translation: CSVEENSNQPQHF.